Given below is one TCR beta chain in context. Its cognate antigen is unknown. The CDR3 ends on some other residue instead of the conserved phenylalanine or tryptophan, so this is likely a read error. Orbital computed tomography and thyroid ultrasound, together with serum TRAb and thyroxine and clinical symptoms, were used for diagnoses. These data come from a study of T cells in Graves' hyperthyroidism and ophthalmopathy. Study outcomes and limitations: Prediction of ophthalmopathy progression came a median 6.5 months pre-onset. The blood repertoire included most of the expanded thyroid clonotypes above 0.001.

Germline-derived CDR1 and CDR2 are SNHLY and FYNNEI. This CDR3 is built from 14 residues. With 4 bases clipped from V and 10 bases from J, the junction kept 10 bases outside the gene matches. RNA transcripts were the template for amplifying TCR beta CDR3 regions. HTBI primers drove first-round RT-PCR of the TCR CDR3. TCRdb recomputed calls from the multiplex PCR reads with MiXCR, one row per CDR3 protein. The sample lists 500,000 to 600,000 distinct CDR3 sequences, about half occurring once. The receptor was derived from an adult woman with Graves' disease, either hyperthyroidism or ophthalmopathy (not recorded which). The chain is built from TRBV2 and TRBJ1-1, with 9 bases that match TRBD1. Material: peripheral blood or thyroid tissue (not recorded which). CDR3 nucleotide sequence: TGTGCCAGCAGTGTCCGTTCCGGGACAGGGTTAGCTTTCTCT. This gives the protein CASSVRSGTGLAFS.